Listed below are T cell receptor beta chains from one sample, sequenced in a study of shared clonotypes between healthy human individuals. Assay: immunoSEQ multiplex PCR; the TCRdb copy retains only in-frame clones and omits some. The table includes about 1.9 million clones, just over 90% detected once. The sequencing sample was made of naive CD8+ T cells from PBMCs. These receptors came from a young man in good health. Some clones in this sample may be carry-over from other donors' samples. The CDR3 runs from the conserved cysteine through the conserved F or W. D genes are given only for firm matches. Size is omitted from some rows. Given values are once, few, many or a class for expanded clones.

>NA|TRBV18|NA|TRBJ2-2
TGTGCCAGCTCAAGCACCGGGGAGCTGTTTTTT
CASSSTGELFF
>NA|TRBV7-9|NA|TRBJ1-4
TGTGCCAGCAGCTCTGCGCAGGGTCGCCCTAGGGAAAAACTGTTTTTT
CASSSAQGRPREKLFF
>NA|TRBV6-1|NA|TRBJ2-3
TGTGCCAGCAGTGAATCAATTGGGTGGGAGCTCACAGATACGCAGTATTTT
CASSESIGWELTDTQYF
>once|TRBV7-9|TRBD1|TRBJ2-2
TGTGCCAGCAGACAGGGGACGGACGGGGAGCTGTTTTTT
CASRQGTDGELFF
>NA|TRBV9|NA|TRBJ2-2
TGTGCCAGCAGCGTAGAAGGAACCGGGGAGCTGTTTTTT
CASSVEGTGELFF
>NA|TRBV6-6|NA|TRBJ1-4
TGTGCCAGCAGTTACTCCGCAGGGTGGACTAATGAAAAACTGTTTTTT
CASSYSAGWTNEKLFF
>NA|TRBV9|NA|TRBJ1-2
TGTGCCAGCAGCTTAGGGGCGGGTTCAGGGGAAGGCTACACCTTC
CASSLGAGSGEGYTF
>NA|TRBV4-3|NA|TRBJ2-1
TGCGCCAGCAGCCAAGAAGCTGGGACTCTCAATGAGCAGTTCTTC
CASSQEAGTLNEQFF
>NA|TRBV28|NA|TRBJ2-7
TGTGCCAGCAGTTTGGGGACGGCGGACTACGAGCAGTACTTC
CASSLGTADYEQYF
>NA|TRBV15|NA|TRBJ2-7
TGTGCCACCAAGATGGTGTCGGGCACCTACGAGCAGTACTTC
CATKMVSGTYEQYF
>NA|TRBV7-9|TRBD1|TRBJ2-4
TGTGCCAGCAGCTTGGGACAGGGGCTGGGCATTCAGTACTTC
CASSLGQGLGIQYF
>NA|TRBV4-1|NA|TRBJ2-3
TGCGCCAGCAGCCAAGATGGCCAGGGAATAGATACGCAGTATTTT
CASSQDGQGIDTQYF
>NA|TRBV29-1|TRBD2|TRBJ2-3
TGCAGCGCCACGGGACTAGCGGGAGGCACGGTAGATACGCAGTATTTT
CSATGLAGGTVDTQYF
>NA|TRBV19|NA|TRBJ2-5
TGTGCCAGTAGTCTCTTTGTTAGCGGCAGGGGGCAAGAGACCCAGTACTTC
CASSLFVSGRGQETQYF
>once|TRBV2|TRBD2|TRBJ2-7
TGTGCCAGCAGTGTGTCCAGGGCTAGCGGAGACTACGAGCAGTACTTC
CASSVSRASGDYEQYF
>NA|TRBV7-8|NA|TRBJ2-7
TGTGCCAGCAGCCCAGAGGTCAACAGATTCTACTACGAGCAGTACTTC
CASSPEVNRFYYEQYF
>NA|TRBV27|NA|TRBJ2-2
TGTGCCAGCACCGGTCGAAGGACTGGCCGAGCCGGGACCGGGGAGCTGTTTTTT
CASTGRRTGRAGTGELFF
>NA|TRBV5-8|NA|TRBJ2-5
TGTGCCAGCAGCACCTCCGGGCTGCCAAGGGAGACCCAGTACTTC
CASSTSGLPRETQYF
>NA|TRBV7-9|TRBD1|TRBJ1-4
TGTGCCAGCAGCCCATCCCGGGACAGGGCGACTAATGAAAAACTGTTTTTT
CASSPSRDRATNEKLFF
>NA|TRBV7-9|NA|TRBJ2-5
TGTGCCAGCAGAGGACCCACCGGAGAGACCCAGTACTTC
CASRGPTGETQYF
>NA|TRBV29-1|NA|TRBJ1-2
TGCAGCGTTGAAGTCCGGGGGATCTATGGCTACACCTTC
CSVEVRGIYGYTF
>NA|TRBV25-1|NA|TRBJ1-2
TGTGCCAGCAGTCCAGGGTTTAGCTATGGCTACACCTTC
CASSPGFSYGYTF
>NA|TRBV4-3|TRBD2|TRBJ2-7
TGCGCCAGCAGCCAAGATTTTGGGGGGGAGAGCTACGAGCAGTACTTC
CASSQDFGGESYEQYF
>NA|TRBV28|NA|TRBJ2-1
TGTGCCAGCAGCCCCTACCAGAGCTCCTACAATGAGCAGTTCTTC
CASSPYQSSYNEQFF
>NA|TRBV27|TRBD2|TRBJ2-1
TGTGCCAGCAGTATCCCGGGACTAGCGGGAGGCCTCTACAATGAGCAGTTCTTC
CASSIPGLAGGLYNEQFF